Listed below are T cell receptor beta chains from one sample, sequenced in a study of blood T cells in healthy people across ages. TCRdb re-called the 5' RACE reads through MiXCR, storing one row per CDR3 protein. The sample shows about 940,000 distinct CDR3 sequences, roughly 52% of them seen only once. The sequenced sample consisted of blood. Source of these receptors: a man aged 25-45 years in good health. Each CDR3 is given with its conserved first and last residue. A D gene is named only where the DNA matches it firmly. Clone size is not always given. Where it is, it says once, few, many or a class for expanded clones.

clone_size,j_call,d_call,v_call,cdr3_nt,cdr3_aa
few,TRBJ2-1,NA,TRBV7-2,TGTGCCAGCAGCTTAGTTGGGGTTAGGCAGTTCTTC,CASSLVGVRQFF
NA,TRBJ2-7,NA,TRBV11-3,TGTGCCAGCAGCTTAGGGGACGGATTCTACGAGCAGTACTTC,CASSLGDGFYEQYF
few,TRBJ2-4,TRBD2,TRBV28,TGTGCCAGCAGTTCTCCGGGACTAGCGGGGCTCAAAAACATTCAGTACTTC,CASSSPGLAGLKNIQYF
NA,TRBJ1-2,NA,TRBV6-2/TRBV6-3,TGTGCCAGCAGTTACGTACAGGATGGCTACACCTTC,CASSYVQDGYTF
many,TRBJ2-7,NA,TRBV3-1,TGTGCCAGCAGCCAAGATCCCGGTAAACCTCCCTACGAGCAGTACTTC,CASSQDPGKPPYEQYF
NA,TRBJ2-1,TRBD1,TRBV4-1,TGCGCCAGCAGCCAAGCTAGGGGGCAGGGGGCTATGAATGAGCAGTTCTTC,CASSQARGQGAMNEQFF
NA,TRBJ2-1,NA,TRBV7-3,TGTGCCGGCAGCGCCCTCGGGCATGAGCAGTTCTTC,CAGSALGHEQFF
NA,TRBJ2-1,TRBD2,TRBV7-6,TGTGCCAGCAGTCGACGGACTAGCGGGCAGAACAATGAGCAGTTCTTC,CASSRRTSGQNNEQFF
many,TRBJ2-7,NA,TRBV4-1,TGCGCCAGCAGCCAAGATCTGACAGCCTACGAGCAGTACTTC,CASSQDLTAYEQYF
few,TRBJ2-7,NA,TRBV7-2,TGTGCCAGCAGCCAAGACTGGACTCTAGTGCAGTACTTC,CASSQDWTLVQYF
NA,TRBJ2-3,NA,TRBV5-1,TGCGCCAGCAGAGGACAGCCCAAATCGGAAGATACGCAGTATTTT,CASRGQPKSEDTQYF
NA,TRBJ2-3,NA,TRBV10-3,TGTGCCATCAGTGAGTCGCCAGCGAGCACAGATACGCAGTATTTT,CAISESPASTDTQYF
NA,TRBJ2-2,NA,TRBV28,TGTGCCAGCAGTGGGGCCTGGGGAGTGAACACCGGGGAGCTGTTTTTT,CASSGAWGVNTGELFF
once,TRBJ2-6,TRBD1,TRBV6-2/TRBV6-3,TGTGCCAGCAGTTATTTAAATGGACAGGGAAATGGGGCCAACGTCCTGACTTTC,CASSYLNGQGNGANVLTF
few,TRBJ1-5,NA,TRBV20-1,TGCAGTGCTAGTGATCAGGGGCGACCCAATCAGCCCCAGCATTTT,CSASDQGRPNQPQHF
NA,TRBJ2-7,TRBD2,TRBV19,TGTGCCAGTGCTTCGAGCGGGGGAACGTCCTACGAGCAGTACTTC,CASASSGGTSYEQYF
NA,TRBJ1-2,NA,TRBV11-3,TGTGCCAGCAGCCCTAGTTCTGGGACAACCCAGGGGGGCTACACCTTC,CASSPSSGTTQGGYTF
NA,TRBJ2-5,TRBD1,TRBV5-1,TGCGCCAGCAGCTTGGGGGCCGGGACAGGGGCTTTCGAGACCCAGTACTTC,CASSLGAGTGAFETQYF
few,TRBJ2-3,TRBD2,TRBV2,TGTGCCAGCAGTGAAGCGCTTGGACTAGCGGGGGTGGGCACAGATACGCAGTATTTT,CASSEALGLAGVGTDTQYF
NA,TRBJ2-1,NA,TRBV6-2/TRBV6-3,TGTGCCAGCAGTTACCTTCGTGCTCGGGCAGTCAATGAGCAGTTCTTC,CASSYLRARAVNEQFF
NA,TRBJ1-5,TRBD1,TRBV27,TGTGCCAGCCGACCGACAGGGACCCTTAATCAGCCCCAGCATTTT,CASRPTGTLNQPQHF
NA,TRBJ1-1,NA,TRBV18,TGTGCCAGCTCACCACCGTCGGACAGAAACACTGAAGCTTTCTTT,CASSPPSDRNTEAFF
many,TRBJ2-1,NA,TRBV20-1,TGCAGTGCTGCCCGGGACACCTCCTACAATGAGCAGTTCTTC,CSAARDTSYNEQFF
NA,TRBJ1-6,NA,TRBV7-9,TGTGCCAGCAGCTCTTCGACAGGACTTGGGACCCTCCACTTT,CASSSSTGLGTLHF
NA,TRBJ2-1,TRBD2,TRBV25-1,TGTGCCAGCAGTGAATCTCGGACTAGCGGGAGCCGGCACTACAATGAGCAGTTCTTC,CASSESRTSGSRHYNEQFF
NA,TRBJ1-2,TRBD1,TRBV6-1,TGTGCCAGCAACCTCGGACAGGGACACTATGGCTACACCTTC,CASNLGQGHYGYTF
NA,TRBJ2-3,NA,TRBV9,TGTGCCAGCAGCGTAGCTACGGTGTCGGGGGTTGTAGATACGCAGTATTTT,CASSVATVSGVVDTQYF
NA,TRBJ2-7,NA,TRBV25-1,TGTGCCAGCAGTGAAAGAGCAGGCTACAGCTCCTACGAGCAGTACTTC,CASSERAGYSSYEQYF
many,TRBJ2-3,NA,TRBV12-3/TRBV12-4,TGTGCCAGCAGCCGACAGCTAAGCACAGATACGCAGTATTTT,CASSRQLSTDTQYF
NA,TRBJ2-1,TRBD2,TRBV7-2,TGTGCCAGCAGCTTAGCGGGCGGGGGGATTGAGCAGTTCTTC,CASSLAGGGIEQFF
few,TRBJ2-3,NA,TRBV5-1,TGCGCCAGCAGCTTGGGGACTAGGGGGTCAGATACGCAGTATTTT,CASSLGTRGSDTQYF
NA,TRBJ1-1,NA,TRBV28,TGTGCCAGCAGTTTATGGCGGGGCAGCATGAGCACTGAAGCTTTCTTT,CASSLWRGSMSTEAFF
few,TRBJ2-4,NA,TRBV2,TGTGCCAGCAGTGAAGCGCTGGGGAACGGAGCCAAAAACATTCAGTACTTC,CASSEALGNGAKNIQYF
NA,TRBJ2-7,NA,TRBV4-2,TGTGCCAGCAGCCAAGATCTCGTGGGGCCCCAAGCCTCCTACGAGCAGTACTTC,CASSQDLVGPQASYEQYF
few,TRBJ2-1,TRBD1,TRBV15,TGTGCCACCAGCAGACCGGGACAGGGGACCCGAGAAACCTACAATGAGCAGTTCTTC,CATSRPGQGTRETYNEQFF
NA,TRBJ2-2,NA,TRBV7-9,TGTGCCAGCAGCTTAGTCGGTCTTCTATCCGGGGAGCTGTTTTTT,CASSLVGLLSGELFF
NA,TRBJ1-4,NA,TRBV5-1,TGCGCCAGCAGCCGAGGGGACATTTCAACTAATGAAAAACTGTTTTTT,CASSRGDISTNEKLFF
NA,TRBJ2-5,TRBD1,TRBV20-1,TGCAGTGGCATGGGACAGCACCAAGAGACCCAGTACTTC,CSGMGQHQETQYF
NA,TRBJ2-7,NA,TRBV7-2,TGTGCCAGCAGCCTTGGGACACGGGGGTGGGAGCAGTACTTC,CASSLGTRGWEQYF
NA,TRBJ2-4,NA,TRBV20-1,TGCAGTGCTAGAGTCGCGCAGTTAGGGTCCGCTACGGGTCAGTACTTC,CSARVAQLGSATGQYF
NA,TRBJ1-4,NA,TRBV7-2,TGTGCCAGCAGCATTAACCATCCCCAGAGTAATGAAAAACTGTTTTTT,CASSINHPQSNEKLFF
NA,TRBJ2-7,NA,TRBV5-1,TGCGCCAGCAGCTCCGAGGGCAGAGGCCACGAGCAGTACTTC,CASSSEGRGHEQYF
NA,TRBJ2-5,NA,TRBV4-2,TGTGCCAGCAACCAAGGAGCTGGGGTACGAGAGACCCAGTACTTC,CASNQGAGVRETQYF
NA,TRBJ1-2,NA,TRBV6-5,TGTGCCAGCAGGGCAACAGGGTATTCTAACTATGGCTACACCTTC,CASRATGYSNYGYTF
many,TRBJ2-3,NA,TRBV27,TGTGCCAGCAGTTTTTTGGTCTCTAGCACAGATACGCAGTATTTT,CASSFLVSSTDTQYF
NA,TRBJ1-4,NA,TRBV7-2,TGTGCCAGCAGACGGGCGGGGGCGCGTAATGAAAAACTGTTTTTT,CASRRAGARNEKLFF
NA,TRBJ1-2,TRBD1,TRBV4-1,TGCGCCAGCAGCCAAGATACGACAGGGGACTATGGCTACACCTTC,CASSQDTTGDYGYTF